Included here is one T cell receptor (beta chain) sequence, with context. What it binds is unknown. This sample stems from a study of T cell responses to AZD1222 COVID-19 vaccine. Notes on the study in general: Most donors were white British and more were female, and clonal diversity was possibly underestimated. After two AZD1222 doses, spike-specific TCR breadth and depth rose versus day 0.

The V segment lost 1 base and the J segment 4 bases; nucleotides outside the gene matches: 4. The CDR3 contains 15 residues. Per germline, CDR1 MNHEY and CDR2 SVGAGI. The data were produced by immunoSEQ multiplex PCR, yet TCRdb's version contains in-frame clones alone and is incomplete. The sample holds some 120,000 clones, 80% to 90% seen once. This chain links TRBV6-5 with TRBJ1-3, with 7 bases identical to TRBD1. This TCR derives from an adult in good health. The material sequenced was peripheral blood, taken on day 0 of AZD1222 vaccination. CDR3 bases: TGTGCCAGCAGTTACTTGGGACAGCAAGGAAACACCATATATTTT. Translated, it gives CASSYLGQQGNTIYF.